This TCR beta chain was observed in a study of Ad26.COV2.S vaccination and SARS-CoV-2 variants. Study-level information: Each vaccinee took Ad26.COV2.S intramuscularly, once or twice 56 days apart.

This CDR3 contains 16 residues. Germline CDR1 is LGHNA and CDR2 is YNFKEQ. V was trimmed by 0 bases and J by 4 bases, leaving 13 bases between them. This clone was found a few times. Repertoires were generated with immunoSEQ multiplex PCR, while TCRdb's copy carries only in-frame clones and drops some. The sample consists of around 450,000 clones, about 91% of them appearing once. The treatment: some 20 received Ad26.COV2.S at low or high dose, single or two shots; about 5 received placebo; per-sample allocation not given. Sampling was done on day 63 after the first vaccine or placebo injection. The donor's status was that of an adult aged 18-55 years in Boston. It was Wuhan-strain SARS-CoV-2 spike that the Ad26 vaccine vector expressed.

The chain couples TRBV4-2 to TRBJ1-3; no reliable D call. The sample here was peripheral blood, taken in a trial of Ad26.COV2.S vaccine versus placebo. The TCR sequence derives from a person between 18 and 65 years old who received the Ad26.COV2.S COVID-19 vaccine or a placebo. The CDR3 spells CASSQDGDQAGNTIYF. CDR3 sequence (DNA): TGTGCCAGCAGCCAAGATGGGGATCAGGCAGGAAACACCATATATTTT.